This T cell receptor beta chain was recorded in a study of control samples from healthy donors and cancer patients. Germline V gives CDR1 MNHNS, CDR2 SASEGT. V was trimmed by 3 bases and J by 3 bases, leaving 3 bases between them. This CDR3 has 13 amino acids. The repertoire was sequenced with immunoSEQ multiplex PCR; TCRdb's copy has only in-frame clones and lacks some. The table includes about 55,000 clones, approximately 94% detected once. Sequencing was carried out using blood. The gene calls are TRBV6-1 and TRBJ2-6; D gene ambiguous. The origin of this receptor is a woman aged 18-29 years in good health. The CDR3 is CASSDGGANVLTF. Here the CDR3 DNA reads TGTGCCAGCAGTGATGGTGGGGCCAACGTCCTGACTTTC.